This entry lists 7 T cell receptor beta chains sequenced from one sample in a study of tumor-infiltrating lymphocytes in primary liver carcinoma. The study extracted blood RNA from unsorted whole blood and also extracted germline DNA. Using a constant-region primer together with ProtoScript II reverse transcriptase, TCR beta cDNA was made from around 500 ng of total RNA. The TCR beta library was amplified through three nested multiplex PCR rounds in a modified ARM-PCR procedure. TRBV1-TRBV30 forward primers paired with a C-beta reverse primer drove the first two PCR rounds, about 9 cycles each. TCRdb re-analysed the multiplex PCR reads in MiXCR, keeping a single row per CDR3 protein. The profile shows some 190,000 distinct CDR3 sequences, 60% of them singletons. Source material: peripheral blood. Every receptor here comes from a man in his forties or fifties with primary liver carcinoma and hepatitis B virus infection.

J is TRBJ2-3 and V is TRBV29-1, with 12 nucleotides matching TRBD2. The junction had 5 bases not matched to a gene; V was cut back by 5 bases and J by 2 bases. CDR1 is SQVTM, CDR2 ANQGSEA, per germline. The CDR3 has 15 amino acids. DNA of the CDR3: TGCAGCGTTTCTGGACTAGCGGGATCCACAGATACGCAGTATTTT. This encodes CSVSGLAGSTDTQYF.

Only one count was recorded for this clonotype. Compared with germline, one end of the junction differs, possibly owing to a read error. The J gene is TRBJ2-5, the V gene TRBV29-1; D gene uncertain. Per germline, CDR1 SQVTM and CDR2 ANQGSEA. The CDR3 contains 13 residues. CDR3 loop: CRVEVLNNETQYF. The CDR3 DNA follows: TGCAGAGTTGAGGTACTTAACAACGAGACCCAGTACTTC.

The table lists this clonotype with many counts. V usage is TRBV11-1 and J usage is TRBJ2-1; D is perhaps TRBD1 (6 bases). The germline gives CDR1 SGHAT, CDR2 FQDESV (reference sequence). The ends were cut back, 4 bases at V and 5 bases at J, with 15 bases in the middle. CDR3 length equals 15 residues. The CDR3 DNA reads TGTGCCAGCAGCTCAGAAGACAGGTTTCACAATGAGCAGTTCTTC. It yields the protein CASSSEDRFHNEQFF.

Turning to this clonotype: A much larger clonotype is one base distant, so this may be a read error. The chain links TRBV29-1 to TRBJ2-5; 9 bases fit TRBD1. The J segment lost 7 bases and the V segment lost 7 bases, leaving 7 bases of the junction unmatched. Germline lookup yields CDR1 SQVTM and CDR2 ANQGSEA. This CDR3 has 12 residues. CDR3 sequence reads: CSAGDREGTQYF. As DNA, the CDR3 is TGCAGCGCCGGGGACAGGGAAGGGACCCAGTACTTC.

In the case of this clonotype: The germline gene is not matched at one end of the junction; a read error may be the cause. The chain combines TRBV11-1 with TRBJ2-1; TRBD1 aligns across 9 bases. Germline values: CDR1 SGHAT, CDR2 FQDESV (reference sequence). This CDR3 has 13 residues. In DNA form, the CDR3 reads TGTGCCAACAGCTCGGGACAGGGTGGTGAGCAGTTCTTC. It encodes CANSSGQGGEQFF.

With regard to this clonotype: The final CDR3 position lacks the conserved phenylalanine or tryptophan, pointing to a likely read error. Because the CDR3's place on the DNA is in doubt, the DNA is left out and the CDR3 is given as listed by TCRdb. V gene TRBV11-2 combines with J gene TRBJ2-7. Germline lookup yields CDR1 SGHAT and CDR2 FQNNGV. The CDR3 is 14 amino acids long, termini counted. CDR3 in amino acids: CASSLTGGTYEHYI.

The sample holds a few counts of this clonotype. This chain connects TRBV4-2 to TRBJ2-5; D unresolved. The germline V and J ends were trimmed by 5 bases and 2 bases, with 9 bases remaining between them. Germline CDR1 and CDR2: LGHNA and YNFKEQ. This CDR3 contains 13 residues. The CDR3 sequence is CASSDDSQETQYF. The CDR3 DNA reads as TGTGCCAGCAGCGACGACTCGCAAGAGACCCAGTACTTC.